The 10 T cell receptor beta chains below were found in one sample sequenced in a study of cytomegalovirus exposure and HLA in healthy donors listed by TCRdb under 2017. Library method: the immunoSEQ multiplex PCR assay. The multiplex PCR relied on a mix of 60 forward primers for TCR Vbeta segments and 13 reverse primers for TCR Jbeta segments. TCRdb took over this immuneACCESS table, retaining in-frame rearrangements with V and J assigned. Such tables are incomplete; in checked studies, under half of the missing clones stem from an unresolved V gene, and the remainder is unexplained. For this sample there are approximately 150,000 clones; 73% appear just once. Approximately 1.8% of the sample is in the top ten clones. Sequencing was performed on PBMCs. The receptors come from a young woman in good health and CMV-seronegative.

The CDR3 sequence: CSARQFTEAFF. As DNA, the CDR3 is TGCAGTGCCCGACAGTTCACTGAAGCTTTCTTT. The chain uses TRBV20-1 and TRBJ1-1; D is possibly TRBD1 (5 bases). This CDR3 is 11 amino acids long. CDR1 is DFQATT, CDR2 SNEGSKA, per germline (reference sequence). Trimming left V 6 bases short and J 4 bases short, with 9 bases between.

The chain joins TRBV10-3 to TRBJ1-1; TRBD1 matches 9 bases. This CDR3 is built from 15 residues. Per the germline V gene, CDR1 is ENHRY and CDR2 is SYGVKD. Trimming took 6 bases from V and 1 from J; bases not matched to a gene: 6. CDR3 in DNA: TGTGCCATCAGCGACAGGGGGAATCAGAACACTGAAGCTTTCTTT. This codes for CAISDRGNQNTEAFF.

V gene TRBV5-6 combines with J gene TRBJ2-2; D uncertain. This CDR3 is 12 amino acids long. V was trimmed by 1 base and J by 6 bases, leaving 4 bases between them. Germline CDR1 SGHDT, CDR2 YYEEEE. CDR3 amino acids: CASSLIAGELFF. DNA of the CDR3: TGTGCCAGCAGCTTGATAGCCGGGGAGCTGTTTTTT.

This rearrangement joins TRBV6-1 to TRBJ1-1; D is unresolved. CDR3 length: 16 amino acids. Trimming took 3 bases from V and 1 from J, leaving 15 bases between them. Looked up from germline, CDR1 is MNHNS and CDR2 is SASEGT. For the CDR3, the DNA is TGTGCCAGCAGTGACCCCCGAGATCGGGAGAACACTGAAGCTTTCTTT. Its protein product is CASSDPRDRENTEAFF.

The CDR3 DNA sequence: TGTGCCAGCAGTTTATCCGACAGGGTACAATTTTTGAACACTGAAGCTTTCTTT. Its translation is CASSLSDRVQFLNTEAFF. This chain uses TRBV28 with TRBJ1-1, with 7 bases identical to TRBD1. The CDR3 totals 18 residues. The germline CDR1 and CDR2 sequences are MDHEN and SYDVKM. Trimming removed 1 base from V and 0 bases from J; junction bases left unmatched: 11.

This chain connects TRBV5-1 to TRBJ2-3; 7 nucleotides align to TRBD2. This CDR3 spans 16 amino acids. Germline V gene data show CDR1 as SGHRS and CDR2 as YFSETQ. Trimming took 6 bases from V and 1 from J; bases not matched to a gene: 11. CDR3 sequence reads: CASNRWGGSGTDTQYF. In DNA, the CDR3 is TGCGCCAGCAACCGGTGGGGGGGTAGCGGCACAGATACGCAGTATTTT.

The V call is TRBV11-3, the J call TRBJ2-5, with 8 nucleotides matching TRBD1. The V segment lost 4 bases and the J segment 9 bases; nucleotides outside the gene matches: 16. Per the germline V gene, CDR1 is SGHNT and CDR2 is YENEEA. The length of the CDR3 is 16 residues. CDR3 nucleotide sequence: TGTGCCAGCAGCTCAAGTCCGGGACAGGCCGTCCAGGCCCAGTACTTC. The encoded protein is CASSSSPGQAVQAQYF.

The rearrangement uses TRBV4-3 and TRBJ1-1; D ambiguous. The CDR3 runs to 16 residues. V dropped 1 base and J dropped 1 base, with 13 bases sitting between them. The germline V gene has CDR1 LGHNA and CDR2 YSLEER. CDR3 bases: TGCGCCAGCAGCCAAGTATATCGGGGTAGGAACACTGAAGCTTTCTTT. Translated: CASSQVYRGRNTEAFF.

The chain combines TRBV5-5 with TRBJ1-2, with a weak D call TRBD1 (5 bases). Trimming cost V 4 bases and J 4 bases, with 20 bases left between them. Germline CDR1 and CDR2: SGHKS and YYEKEE (reference sequence). The CDR3 consists of 16 residues. This CDR3 reads CASSPGLQADFYGYTF. The CDR3 DNA reads as TGTGCCAGCAGCCCGGGTTTACAGGCTGATTTCTATGGCTACACCTTC.

This clone was seen more than once but under ten times. V is TRBV4-2 and J is TRBJ1-2; 8 bases are shared with TRBD1. CDR3 length: 16 residues. Germline values: CDR1 LGHNA, CDR2 YNFKEQ. The junction had 11 bases not matched to a gene; V was cut back by 0 bases and J by 8 bases. CDR3: CASSQDRQGAKKGYTF. The CDR3 region has the DNA TGTGCCAGCAGCCAAGATAGGCAGGGGGCTAAGAAGGGCTACACCTTC.